The rows below give T cell receptor beta chains drawn from one sample of a study of blood T cell repertoires in COVID-19. Libraries were prepared by immunoSEQ multiplex PCR; TCRdb keeps only in-frame clonotypes and omits some of them. The table lists about 140,000 clones, roughly 89% of them singletons. Material: peripheral blood. These receptors all stem from a woman aged 40 to 50 with acute or convalescent COVID-19. Each CDR3 is given with its conserved first and last residue. D genes are given only for firm matches. Not all rows give a size; the values are once, few, many and, for expanded clones, a class.

size: NA; V: TRBV28; J: TRBJ1-1; length: 12; D: NA; DNA: TGTGCCACCCAAGATCGGCAGGTTGAAGCTTTCTTT; CDR3: CATQDRQVEAFF
size: NA; V: TRBV7-2; J: TRBJ2-5; length: 14; D: TRBD1; DNA: TGTGCCAGCAGCTACGACAGGGGAGAAGAGACCCAGTACTTC; CDR3: CASSYDRGEETQYF
size: NA; V: TRBV29-1; J: TRBJ2-3; length: 14; D: NA; DNA: TGCAGCGTTGCGAGACTAGGAGCCACAGATACGCAGTATTTT; CDR3: CSVARLGATDTQYF
size: NA; V: TRBV7-3; J: TRBJ2-2; length: 16; D: TRBD2; DNA: TGTGCCAGCAGCCTGACTAGCGGGAGGGTAGGCGGGGAGCTGTTTTTT; CDR3: CASSLTSGRVGGELFF
size: NA; V: TRBV10-2; J: TRBJ1-5; length: 16; D: TRBD1; DNA: TGCGCCAGCAGTGAGATAAGGGACAGGGGGGATCAGCCCCAGCATTTT; CDR3: CASSEIRDRGDQPQHF
size: NA; V: TRBV10-3; J: TRBJ1-2; length: 12; D: NA; DNA: TGTGCCATCAGTGAGGACAGGTATGGCTACACCTTC; CDR3: CAISEDRYGYTF
size: NA; V: TRBV24-1; J: TRBJ2-3; length: 18; D: TRBD2; DNA: TGTGCCACCAGTGAAACCCGGACTAGCGGGGGGGCGGGAGATACGCAGTATTTT; CDR3: CATSETRTSGGAGDTQYF
size: NA; V: TRBV4-2; J: TRBJ2-5; length: 15; D: TRBD2; DNA: TGTGCCAGCAGCCCTTCCAGCGGGAGGGGAGAGACCCAGTACTTC; CDR3: CASSPSSGRGETQYF
size: NA; V: TRBV5-8; J: TRBJ1-4; length: 16; D: NA; DNA: TGTGCCAGCAGCTCCCTGTCGGCCGGGGCTAATGAAAAACTGTTTTTT; CDR3: CASSSLSAGANEKLFF
size: NA; V: TRBV12-3/TRBV12-4; J: TRBJ1-1; length: 11; D: NA; DNA: TGTGCCAGCAGTTTCTCGGGTGAAGCTTTCTTT; CDR3: CASSFSGEAFF
size: NA; V: TRBV6-2/TRBV6-3; J: TRBJ1-1; length: 15; D: TRBD1; DNA: TGTGCCAGCAGTTTCAGGGACAGGATGAACACTGAAGCTTTCTTT; CDR3: CASSFRDRMNTEAFF
size: NA; V: TRBV19; J: TRBJ1-4; length: 15; D: TRBD1; DNA: TGTGCCAGTAGTGCCCGGACAGGGGGGGGTGAAAAACTGTTTTTT; CDR3: CASSARTGGGEKLFF
size: NA; V: TRBV3-1/TRBV3-2; J: TRBJ1-2; length: 13; D: TRBD1; DNA: TGTGCCACCCGGAACAGGGGTAACTATGGCTACACCTTC; CDR3: CATRNRGNYGYTF
size: once; V: TRBV30; J: TRBJ2-5; length: 13; D: NA; DNA: TGTGCCTGTGCGGGACTGTCCGGGGAGACCCAGTACTTC; CDR3: CACAGLSGETQYF
size: once; V: TRBV5-4; J: TRBJ2-6; length: 17; D: TRBD1; DNA: TGTGCCAGCAGCGATTGGACAGGGGGGTCTGGGGCCAACGTCCTGACTTTC; CDR3: CASSDWTGGSGANVLTF
size: few; V: TRBV28; J: TRBJ1-2; length: 14; D: NA; DNA: TGTGCCAGCAGCCCTGACAGGACCCACTATGGCTACACCTTC; CDR3: CASSPDRTHYGYTF
size: NA; V: TRBV23-1; J: TRBJ2-7; length: 16; D: TRBD1; DNA: TGCGCCAGCAGTCAATCGGGCAGGGGGCGCAGATACGAGCAGTACTTC; CDR3: CASSQSGRGRRYEQYF
size: once; V: TRBV5-1; J: TRBJ1-5; length: 15; D: TRBD1; DNA: TGCGCCAGCAGCCCGGGACAGATTAGCAATCAGCCCCAGCATTTT; CDR3: CASSPGQISNQPQHF
size: NA; V: TRBV19; J: TRBJ1-6; length: 16; D: NA; DNA: TGTGCCAGTACCATGTTTGGGGGCAGGGGTGATTCACCCCTCCACTTT; CDR3: CASTMFGGRGDSPLHF
size: NA; V: TRBV30; J: TRBJ1-3; length: 14; D: NA; DNA: TGTGCCTGGAGCGTTGGTCTAACTGGAAACACCATATATTTT; CDR3: CAWSVGLTGNTIYF
size: NA; V: TRBV7-9; J: TRBJ2-1; length: 17; D: NA; DNA: TGTGCCAGCACCACAGGGGTTGGGGGGGCCTTCGACAATGAGCAGTTCTTC; CDR3: CASTTGVGGAFDNEQFF
size: NA; V: TRBV2; J: TRBJ2-1; length: 15; D: TRBD2; DNA: TGTGCCAGCAGCTCGGGACTAGCGGGTTACAATGAGCAGTTCTTC; CDR3: CASSSGLAGYNEQFF
size: NA; V: TRBV7-9; J: TRBJ1-4; length: 15; D: NA; DNA: TGTGCCAGCAGCCTCAACAGGGAGTTGGATGAAAAACTGTTTTTT; CDR3: CASSLNRELDEKLFF
size: few; V: TRBV28; J: TRBJ2-3; length: 16; D: TRBD2; DNA: TGTGCCAGCAGCCTAGGTAGCGGGAGAGGTAAAGATACGCAGTATTTT; CDR3: CASSLGSGRGKDTQYF
size: NA; V: TRBV3-1/TRBV3-2; J: TRBJ2-1; length: 17; D: NA; DNA: TGTGCCAGCAGCCAAGACGGTGGGGGAGGACTCTACAATGAGCAGTTCTTC; CDR3: CASSQDGGGGLYNEQFF
size: few; V: TRBV4-1; J: TRBJ1-1; length: 15; D: NA; DNA: TGCGCCAGCAGCCCGTTTCAGGGGATCATTACTGAAGCTTTCTTT; CDR3: CASSPFQGIITEAFF
size: NA; V: TRBV4-2; J: TRBJ2-5; length: 17; D: TRBD2; DNA: TGTGCCAGCAGCCAGGACCCCGGGACTAGCGGGATGGAGACCCAGTACTTC; CDR3: CASSQDPGTSGMETQYF
size: NA; V: TRBV6-6; J: TRBJ1-1; length: 15; D: NA; DNA: TGTGCCAGCAGTTACTCTAGCGAGGTCGTCACTGAAGCTTTCTTT; CDR3: CASSYSSEVVTEAFF
size: NA; V: TRBV5-4; J: TRBJ2-5; length: 16; D: TRBD2; DNA: TGTGCCAGCAGCCCGACGAAACTAGCGGGGTCAGAGACCCAGTACTTC; CDR3: CASSPTKLAGSETQYF
size: NA; V: TRBV7-8; J: TRBJ2-5; length: 18; D: TRBD2; DNA: TGTGCCAGCGAAAGGGGACTAGCGGCCCCATCGGGTCAAGAGACCCAGTACTTC; CDR3: CASERGLAAPSGQETQYF
size: NA; V: TRBV6-5; J: TRBJ1-1; length: 14; D: TRBD1; DNA: TGTGCCAGCAGTTACTACAGGGGCGAAACTGAAGCTTTCTTT; CDR3: CASSYYRGETEAFF
size: NA; V: TRBV5-4; J: TRBJ2-5; length: 19; D: TRBD2; DNA: TGTGCCAGCAGCTTGGGCGGGACTAGCGGGGTGAGAAACCAAGAGACCCAGTACTTC; CDR3: CASSLGGTSGVRNQETQYF
size: NA; V: TRBV6-6; J: TRBJ2-1; length: 14; D: TRBD2; DNA: TGTGCCAGCTTGCTAGCGGGGGGCTACAATGAGCAGTTCTTC; CDR3: CASLLAGGYNEQFF
size: NA; V: TRBV24-1; J: TRBJ2-3; length: 14; D: NA; DNA: TGTGCCACCAGTGAGGCGGGGCCGGTGGATACGCAGTATTTT; CDR3: CATSEAGPVDTQYF
size: NA; V: TRBV9; J: TRBJ1-5; length: 15; D: NA; DNA: TGTGCCAGCAGTCTGGGGGGGGAACCCAATCAGCCCCAGCATTTT; CDR3: CASSLGGEPNQPQHF
size: once; V: TRBV30; J: TRBJ2-7; length: 14; D: TRBD1; DNA: TGTGCCTGGAGTGGGGGACAGGGGCCCTACGAGCAGTACTTC; CDR3: CAWSGGQGPYEQYF
size: few; V: TRBV14; J: TRBJ1-3; length: 14; D: NA; DNA: TGTGCCAGCAGCCAAGACAGCTCTGGAAACACCATATATTTT; CDR3: CASSQDSSGNTIYF
size: NA; V: TRBV6-5; J: TRBJ2-7; length: 15; D: TRBD2; DNA: TGTGCCAGCAGTTACGGACTAGCGGGAGTTGACGAGCAGTACTTC; CDR3: CASSYGLAGVDEQYF
size: NA; V: TRBV7-9; J: TRBJ1-2; length: 16; D: TRBD1; DNA: TGTGCCAGCAGCCCAGAGAGGGGAACAGGGGCGTCAGGCTACACCTTC; CDR3: CASSPERGTGASGYTF
size: NA; V: TRBV7-9; J: TRBJ1-2; length: 14; D: NA; DNA: TGTGCCAGCAGCCCTAGAGCGGCGGCGGACGGCTACACCTTC; CDR3: CASSPRAAADGYTF